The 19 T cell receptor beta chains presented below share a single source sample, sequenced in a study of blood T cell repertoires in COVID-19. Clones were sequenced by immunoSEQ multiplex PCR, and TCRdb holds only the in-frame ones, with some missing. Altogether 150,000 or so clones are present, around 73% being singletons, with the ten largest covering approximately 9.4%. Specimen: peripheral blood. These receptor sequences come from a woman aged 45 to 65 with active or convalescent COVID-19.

This CDR3 is CASTDSNSPLHF. CDR3 sequence (DNA): TGTGCCAGCACGGACAGTAATTCACCCCTCCACTTT. The chain employs TRBV28 and TRBJ1-6, with D perhaps TRBD1 (6 bases). The CDR3 is 12 residues long. The V gene's germline CDR1 is MDHEN and CDR2 SYDVKM. The germline V and J ends were trimmed by 7 bases and 6 bases, with 7 bases remaining between them.

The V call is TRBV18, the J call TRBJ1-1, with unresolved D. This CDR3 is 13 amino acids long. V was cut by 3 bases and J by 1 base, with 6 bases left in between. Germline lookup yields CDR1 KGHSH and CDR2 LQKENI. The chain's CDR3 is CASSPNWNTEAFF. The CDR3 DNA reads TGTGCCAGCTCACCTAACTGGAACACTGAAGCTTTCTTT.

The CDR3 loop reads CASSPRGTAAYEQYF. For the CDR3, the DNA is TGTGCCAGCTCACCACGGGGGACAGCAGCCTACGAGCAGTACTTC. V usage is TRBV18 and J usage is TRBJ2-7; the match to TRBD1 covers 7 bases. Germline CDR1 reads KGHSH; CDR2 reads LQKENI. The CDR3 consists of 15 residues. Losses at the gene ends were 1 base for V and 2 bases for J; bases not matched to a gene: 5.

CDR3 loop: CASSRWGGNTGELFF. Here the CDR3 DNA reads TGTGCCAGCAGCAGATGGGGGGGGAACACCGGGGAGCTGTTTTTT. This rearrangement joins TRBV4-2 to TRBJ2-2; 7 bases are a match to TRBD2. V was pared by 5 bases and J by 1 base, with 4 bases of the junction left unmatched. This CDR3 is 15 amino acids long. Germline assignment: CDR1 LGHNA and CDR2 YNFKEQ.

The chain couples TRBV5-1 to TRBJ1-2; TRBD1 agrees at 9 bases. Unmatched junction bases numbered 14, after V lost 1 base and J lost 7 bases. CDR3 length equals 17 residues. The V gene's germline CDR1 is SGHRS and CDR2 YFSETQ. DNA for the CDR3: TGCGCCAGCAGCTTGCACTATCCGGGACAGGGAAGAAGTGGCTACACCTTC. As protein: CASSLHYPGQGRSGYTF.

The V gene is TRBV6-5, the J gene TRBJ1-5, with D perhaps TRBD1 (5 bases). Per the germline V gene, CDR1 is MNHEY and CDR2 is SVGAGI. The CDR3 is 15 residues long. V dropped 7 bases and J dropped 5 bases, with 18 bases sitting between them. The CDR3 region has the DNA TGTGCCAGCACCTTAGGGGCAGGTCTAGATCAGCCCCAGCATTTT. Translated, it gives CASTLGAGLDQPQHF.

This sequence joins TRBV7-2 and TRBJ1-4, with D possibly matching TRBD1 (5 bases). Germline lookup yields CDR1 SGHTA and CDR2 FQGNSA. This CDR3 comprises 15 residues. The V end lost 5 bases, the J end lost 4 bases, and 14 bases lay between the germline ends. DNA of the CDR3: TGTGCCAGCAGCACTCCTCGGGGGGGTAATGAAAAACTGTTTTTT. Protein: CASSTPRGGNEKLFF.

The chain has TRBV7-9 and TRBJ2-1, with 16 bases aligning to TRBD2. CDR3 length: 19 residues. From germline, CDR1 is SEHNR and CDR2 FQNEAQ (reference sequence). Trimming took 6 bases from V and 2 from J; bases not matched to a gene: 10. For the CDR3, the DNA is TGTGCCAGCAGATTTCCGGGGACTAGCGGGAGGGTAGCCTACAATGAGCAGTTCTTC. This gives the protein CASRFPGTSGRVAYNEQFF.

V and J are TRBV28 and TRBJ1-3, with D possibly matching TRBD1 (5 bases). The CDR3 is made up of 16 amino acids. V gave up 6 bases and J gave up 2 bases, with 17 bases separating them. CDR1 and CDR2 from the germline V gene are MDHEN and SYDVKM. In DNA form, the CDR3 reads TGTGCCAGCAGCCCCCCCGTCAGCAGGGCTGGAAACACCATATATTTT. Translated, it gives CASSPPVSRAGNTIYF.

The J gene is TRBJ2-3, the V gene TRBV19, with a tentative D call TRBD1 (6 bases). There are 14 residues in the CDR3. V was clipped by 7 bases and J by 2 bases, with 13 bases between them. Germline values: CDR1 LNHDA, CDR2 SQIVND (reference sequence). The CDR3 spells CASTEQGHTDTQYF. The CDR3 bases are TGTGCCAGTACCGAACAGGGTCACACAGATACGCAGTATTTT.

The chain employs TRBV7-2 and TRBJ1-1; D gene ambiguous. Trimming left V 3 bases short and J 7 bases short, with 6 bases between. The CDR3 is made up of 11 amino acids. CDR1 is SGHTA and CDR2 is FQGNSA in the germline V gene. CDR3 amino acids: CASSFYSEAFF. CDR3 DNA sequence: TGTGCCAGCAGCTTCTACAGTGAAGCTTTCTTT.

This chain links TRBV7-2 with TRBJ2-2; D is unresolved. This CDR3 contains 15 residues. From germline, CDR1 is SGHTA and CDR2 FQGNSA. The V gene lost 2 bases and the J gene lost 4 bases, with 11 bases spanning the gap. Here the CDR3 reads CASSLSPVLTGELFF. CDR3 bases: TGTGCCAGCAGCTTATCCCCAGTCCTCACCGGGGAGCTGTTTTTT.

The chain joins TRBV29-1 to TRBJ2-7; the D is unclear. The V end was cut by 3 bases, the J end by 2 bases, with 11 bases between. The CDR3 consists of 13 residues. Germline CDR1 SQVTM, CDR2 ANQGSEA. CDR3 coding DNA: TGCAGCGTTGAGTTGGGCTCCACCTACGAGCAGTACTTC. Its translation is CSVELGSTYEQYF.

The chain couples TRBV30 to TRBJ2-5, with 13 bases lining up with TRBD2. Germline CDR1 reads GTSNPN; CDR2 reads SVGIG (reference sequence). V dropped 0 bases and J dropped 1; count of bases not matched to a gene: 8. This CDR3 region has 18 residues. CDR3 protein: CAWSVVRTSGSGQETQYF. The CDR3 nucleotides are TGTGCCTGGAGTGTAGTTCGGACTAGCGGGAGTGGCCAAGAGACCCAGTACTTC.

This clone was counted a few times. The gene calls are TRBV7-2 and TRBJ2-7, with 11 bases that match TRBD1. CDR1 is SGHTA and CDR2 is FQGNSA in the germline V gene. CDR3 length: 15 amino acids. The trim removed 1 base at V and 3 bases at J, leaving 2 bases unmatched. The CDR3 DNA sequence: TGTGCCAGCAGCTTAGGGGGACAGGGGGTCTACGAGCAGTACTTC. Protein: CASSLGGQGVYEQYF.

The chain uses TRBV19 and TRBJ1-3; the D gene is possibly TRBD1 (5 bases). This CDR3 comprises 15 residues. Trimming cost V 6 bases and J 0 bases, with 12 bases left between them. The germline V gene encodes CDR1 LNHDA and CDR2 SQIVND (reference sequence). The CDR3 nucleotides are TGTGCCAGTAGGGAACAGGATTTCTCTGGAAACACCATATATTTT. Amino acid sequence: CASREQDFSGNTIYF.

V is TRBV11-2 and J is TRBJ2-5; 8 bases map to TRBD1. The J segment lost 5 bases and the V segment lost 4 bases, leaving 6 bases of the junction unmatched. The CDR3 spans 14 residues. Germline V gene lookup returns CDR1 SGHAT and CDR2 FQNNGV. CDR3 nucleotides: TGTGCCAGCAGCTGGGCAGGGGGCATTGAGACCCAGTACTTC. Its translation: CASSWAGGIETQYF.

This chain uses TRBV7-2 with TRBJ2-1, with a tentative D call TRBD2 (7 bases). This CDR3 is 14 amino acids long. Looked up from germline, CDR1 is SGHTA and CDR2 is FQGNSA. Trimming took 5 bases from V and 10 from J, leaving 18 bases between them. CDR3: CASSPGGPLEEQFF. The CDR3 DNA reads TGTGCCAGCAGCCCGGGGGGCCCCTTGGAGGAGCAGTTCTTC.

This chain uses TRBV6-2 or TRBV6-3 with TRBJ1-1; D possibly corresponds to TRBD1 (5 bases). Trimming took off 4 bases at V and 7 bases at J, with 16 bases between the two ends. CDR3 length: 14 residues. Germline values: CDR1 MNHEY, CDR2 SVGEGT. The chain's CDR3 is CASSFLPGLGEAFF. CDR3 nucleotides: TGTGCCAGCAGTTTTCTGCCGGGACTAGGTGAAGCTTTCTTT.